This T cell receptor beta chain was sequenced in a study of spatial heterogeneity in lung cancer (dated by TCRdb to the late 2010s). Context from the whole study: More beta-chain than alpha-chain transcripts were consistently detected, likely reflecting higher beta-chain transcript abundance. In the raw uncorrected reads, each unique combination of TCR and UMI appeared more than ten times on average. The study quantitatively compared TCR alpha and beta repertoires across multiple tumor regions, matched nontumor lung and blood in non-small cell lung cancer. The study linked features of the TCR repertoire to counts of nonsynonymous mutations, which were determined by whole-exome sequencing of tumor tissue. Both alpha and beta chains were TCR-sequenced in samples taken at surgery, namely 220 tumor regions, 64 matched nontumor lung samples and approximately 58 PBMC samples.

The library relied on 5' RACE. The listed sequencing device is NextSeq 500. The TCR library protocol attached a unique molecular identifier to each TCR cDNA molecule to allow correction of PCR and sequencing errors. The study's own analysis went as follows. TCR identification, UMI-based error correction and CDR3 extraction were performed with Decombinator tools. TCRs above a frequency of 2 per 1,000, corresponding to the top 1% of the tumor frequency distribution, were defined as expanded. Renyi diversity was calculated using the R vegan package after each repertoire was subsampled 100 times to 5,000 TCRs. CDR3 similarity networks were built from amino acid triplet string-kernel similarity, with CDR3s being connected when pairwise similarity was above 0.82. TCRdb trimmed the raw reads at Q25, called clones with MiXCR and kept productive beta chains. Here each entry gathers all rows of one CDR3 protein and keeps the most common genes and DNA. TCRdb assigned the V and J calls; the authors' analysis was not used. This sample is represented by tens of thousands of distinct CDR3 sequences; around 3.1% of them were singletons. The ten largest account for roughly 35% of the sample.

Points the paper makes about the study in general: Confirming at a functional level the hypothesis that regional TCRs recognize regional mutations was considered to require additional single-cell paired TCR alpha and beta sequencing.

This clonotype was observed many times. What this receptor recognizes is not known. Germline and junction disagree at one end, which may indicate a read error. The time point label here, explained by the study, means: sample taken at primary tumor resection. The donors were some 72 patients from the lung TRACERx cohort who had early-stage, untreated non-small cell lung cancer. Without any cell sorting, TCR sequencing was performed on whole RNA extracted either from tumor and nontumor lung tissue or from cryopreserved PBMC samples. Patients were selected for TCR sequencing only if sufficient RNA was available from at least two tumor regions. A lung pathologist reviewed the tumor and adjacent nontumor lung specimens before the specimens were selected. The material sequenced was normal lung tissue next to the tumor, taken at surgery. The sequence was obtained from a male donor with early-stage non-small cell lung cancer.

The sequenced DNA: TGTGCCAGCAATTTACAGGGGAACACTGAAGCTTTCTTT. Translated, this is CASNLQGNTEAFF. The chain is encoded by TRBV28 joined to TRBJ1-1, and possibly TRBD1, on 6 matching bases. CDR1 and CDR2 are drawn from the germline V gene: MDHEN, SYDVKM. From cysteine to phenylalanine, the CDR3 is 13 amino acids long. The kept DNA is CDR3 alone, 39 bases in frame from the first base.